The 27 T cell receptor beta chains reported below all come from one sample, sequenced in a study of CD8+CD57+ T cells in acquired aplastic anemia (dated by TCRdb to the late 2010s). Sequencing took place on an Illumina HiSeq 2000. Genomic DNA was used as template for profiling of TCR beta VDJ combinations and CDR3 sequences. TCRdb's own reprocessing of the public reads used fastp at Q25 and MiXCR and kept productive beta chains. Rows are combined by CDR3 protein, so each entry shows the most common genes and DNA. Here the sample has roughly 180,000 distinct CDR3 sequences; just over 45% occur a single time. About 2.9% of the sample belongs to the ten largest clones. Input material: sorted CD4+, CD8+, or CD8+CD57+ T cells (not recorded which) from PBMCs. All receptors derive from a human donor in good health.

The V and J genes are TRBV29-1 and TRBJ2-7; 8 nucleotides align to TRBD2. This CDR3 region has 13 residues. With 8 bases clipped from V and 6 bases from J, the junction kept 12 bases outside the gene matches. The germline CDR1 and CDR2 sequences are SQVTM and ANQGSEA. DNA of the CDR3: TGCAGCCAAGTCCCGGGAGGGCCGATCGAGCAGTACTTC. Its translation is CSQVPGGPIEQYF.

This clonotype was seen repeatedly, ten times or more. The chain has TRBV10-3 and TRBJ2-7; D ambiguous. From germline, CDR1 is ENHRY and CDR2 SYGVKD. CDR3 size: 11 residues. Trimming pared 3 bases from V and 0 bases from J, leaving 0 bases between. The DNA of the CDR3 is TGTGCCATCAGTGACTCCTACGAGCAGTACTTC. It encodes CAISDSYEQYF.

This clonotype was recorded once. The V gene is TRBV7-2, the J gene TRBJ1-2; TRBD1 is a possible D gene (5 bases). The CDR3 totals 12 residues. V lost 6 bases to trimming and J lost 8 bases, with 13 bases between them. Germline CDR1 SGHTA, CDR2 FQGNSA. The CDR3 loop reads CASRAQGEGYTF. CDR3 sequence (DNA): TGTGCCAGCAGAGCCCAGGGTGAGGGCTACACCTTC.

The chain links TRBV11-1 to TRBJ2-7; 8 bases fit TRBD1. V dropped 5 bases and J dropped 6; count of bases not matched to a gene: 21. The CDR3 consists of 18 residues. Per germline, CDR1 SGHAT and CDR2 FQDESV (reference sequence). The CDR3 DNA reads as TGTGCCAGCAGCCTTTACCTGGGGATCCGGACAGGGTCCGGCGAGCAGTACTTC. This encodes CASSLYLGIRTGSGEQYF.

The chain recombines TRBV24-1 with TRBJ2-5; 9 nucleotides align to TRBD2. V was clipped by 8 bases and J by 4 bases; unmatched bases: 4. Per germline, CDR1 KGHDR and CDR2 SFDVKD. The CDR3 sequence is 13 residues long. CDR3 nucleotides: TGTGCCACCAAAGGAGCGGGAGGAGAGACCCAGTACTTC. It translates to CATKGAGGETQYF.

The gene calls are TRBV25-1 and TRBJ1-5; perhaps TRBD1 as D (5 bases). The CDR3 is made up of 17 amino acids. Trimming stripped 0 bases from V and 0 bases from J, with 12 bases between. Germline V gives CDR1 MGHDK, CDR2 SYGVNS. The CDR3 loop reads CASSEYTGAYSNQPQHF. The CDR3 nucleotides read TGTGCCAGCAGTGAATATACAGGAGCATATAGCAATCAGCCCCAGCATTTT.

This clonotype was found many times. The rearrangement joins TRBV12-3 or TRBV12-4 to TRBJ2-3; 9 positions match TRBD1. The CDR3 is 16 amino acids. Trimming took 6 bases from V and 4 from J; bases not matched to a gene: 11. In nucleotides, the CDR3 is TGTGCCAGCAGGCCCGGGACAGGGAATTGGGCAGATACGCAGTATTTT. Protein: CASRPGTGNWADTQYF.

The rearrangement joins TRBV2 to TRBJ2-4; 15 positions agree with TRBD2. This CDR3 is 13 amino acids long. Losses at the gene ends were 7 bases for V and 12 bases for J; bases not matched to a gene: 4. Per germline, CDR1 SNHLY and CDR2 FYNNEI. CDR3 DNA: TGTGCCAGCACCGGGACTAGCGGGGGGAGTCAGTACTTC. It codes for CASTGTSGGSQYF.

This clonotype was found many times. V and J are TRBV5-1 and TRBJ2-2; tentatively, D is TRBD2 (6 bases). The CDR3 sequence is 18 residues long. Germline V lookup: CDR1 SGHRS, CDR2 YFSETQ. V lost 0 bases to trimming and J lost 1 base, with 16 bases between them. This CDR3 reads CASSLGLLAPRNTGELFF. CDR3 nucleotides: TGCGCCAGCAGCTTGGGGCTGCTAGCGCCAAGGAACACCGGGGAGCTGTTTTTT.

About this clonotype itself: With a much larger clone just one base away, this may be a read error. This CDR3 is CASSQVRSVAYNERFF. In DNA form, the CDR3 reads TGCGCCAGCAGCCAAGTAAGGTCTGTGGCCTACAATGAGCGGTTCTTC. The chain couples TRBV4-1 to TRBJ2-1; D unresolved. Per germline, CDR1 MGHRA and CDR2 YSYEKL. The CDR3 has 16 amino acids.

The chain couples TRBV19 to TRBJ2-7; D may be TRBD1 or TRBD2 (5 bases each). Trimming cost V 9 bases and J 3 bases, with 21 bases left between them. In germline, CDR1 is LNHDA, CDR2 SQIVND (reference sequence). The CDR3 totals 15 residues. CDR3 DNA sequence: TGTGCCAGCAGCCCGAACGGGGTTGGGGGCTACGAGCAGTACTTC. Protein: CASSPNGVGGYEQYF.

This clonotype was detected only once. This chain joins TRBV11-2 and TRBJ2-3; D might be TRBD2 (6 bases). CDR3 length: 15 residues. V was pared by 5 bases and J by 0 bases, with 12 bases between. Germline-derived CDR1 and CDR2 are SGHAT and FQNNGV. Here the CDR3 reads CASSRGTPSTDTQYF. DNA for the CDR3: TGTGCCAGCAGCAGAGGGACTCCGAGCACAGATACGCAGTATTTT.

This clonotype was found many times. The chain uses TRBV19 and TRBJ1-4; maybe TRBD1 (5 bases). The V gene lost 9 bases and the J gene lost 5 bases, with 10 bases spanning the gap. Germline loops: CDR1 LNHDA, CDR2 SQIVND (reference sequence). The CDR3 covers 12 residues. CDR3 amino acids: CASQGENEKLFF. The CDR3 nucleotides read TGTGCCAGCCAGGGCGAGAATGAAAAACTGTTTTTT.

The chain links TRBV15 to TRBJ2-3, with a weak D call TRBD1 (5 bases). Trimming took 3 bases from V and 2 from J, leaving 12 bases between them. The germline V gene encodes CDR1 LNHNV and CDR2 YYDKDF (reference sequence). The CDR3 is made up of 15 amino acids. The CDR3 DNA is TGTGCCACCAGCAGGCAGGTACAGGTCACAGATACGCAGTATTTT. This codes for CATSRQVQVTDTQYF.

This clonotype was observed a single time. This rearrangement joins TRBV28 to TRBJ2-5; perhaps TRBD1 as D (6 bases). Trimming removed 10 bases from V and 2 bases from J, with 11 bases in between. Germline loops: CDR1 MDHEN, CDR2 SYDVKM. The CDR3 is 12 amino acids. This CDR3 reads CATSGQQETQYF. The CDR3 nucleotides read TGTGCCACTTCCGGACAGCAAGAGACCCAGTACTTC.

J is TRBJ1-2 and V is TRBV6-1; the D is unclear. The V gene's germline CDR1 is MNHNS and CDR2 SASEGT. This CDR3 spans 14 amino acids. V shed 4 bases and J shed 8 bases, with 17 bases lying between them. The CDR3 coding sequence is TGTGCCAGCAGTGCGAGGTCTAAAGATTGGGGCTACACCTTC. This codes for CASSARSKDWGYTF.

CDR3 in amino acids: CASSLRANVLTF. In DNA form, the CDR3 reads TGTGCCAGCAGCCTACGGGCCAACGTCCTGACTTTC. The chain is built from TRBV19 and TRBJ2-6; unclear D gene. V shed 9 bases and J shed 5 bases, with 8 bases lying between them. CDR3 size: 12 residues. Looked up from germline, CDR1 is LNHDA and CDR2 is SQIVND (reference sequence).

At least ten counts were recorded for this clonotype. A junction boundary mismatches the germline segment, possibly from a read error. This chain connects TRBV7-3 to TRBJ2-5, with 9 bases matching TRBD2. The CDR3 contains 15 residues. In germline, CDR1 is SGHTA, CDR2 FQGTGA. CDR3 DNA: TGTGCCAGCAGCCTAACTAGCGGGCACCAAGAGACCCAGTACTTC. Protein: CASSLTSGHQETQYF.

This clonotype was counted ten times or more. The DNA for the CDR3 is TGTGCCAGCAGCTCCCGATTCCCGGGACTAGGACGGGGTGAGCAGTACTTC. Protein product: CASSSRFPGLGRGEQYF. This sequence joins TRBV11-2 and TRBJ2-7, with 8 positions matching TRBD2. CDR1 SGHAT and CDR2 FQNNGV come from the germline V gene. V lost 4 bases and J lost 7; bases outside the gene matches: 18. The CDR3 length is 17 residues. Combining the CDR3 with reference TRBV11-2 and TRBJ2-7 gives the whole variable domain EAGVAQSPRYKIIEKRQSVAFWCNPISGHATLYWYQQILGQGPKLLIQFQNNGVVDDSQLPKDRFSAERLKGVDSTLKIQPAKLEDSAVYLCASSSRFPGLGRGEQYFGPGTRLTVT.

This clonotype was counted many times. The genes are TRBV20-1 and TRBJ1-4; D remains ambiguous. V lost 4 bases and J lost 6, with 6 bases in between. Germline CDR1 reads DFQATT; CDR2 reads SNEGSKA (reference sequence). The CDR3 extends over 11 amino acids. The CDR3 bases are TGCAGTGCTAATTTTGATGAAAAACTGTTTTTT. The encoded protein is CSANFDEKLFF.

This clonotype was observed at least ten times. J is TRBJ2-5 and V is TRBV4-2, with D maybe TRBD1 (6 bases). CDR1 and CDR2 from the germline V gene are LGHNA and YNFKEQ. The CDR3 has 17 residues. Trimming shortened V by 2 bases and J by 3 bases, and 19 bases separated the two germline ends. CDR3 coding DNA: TGTGCCAGCAGCCAAATAGCCGGTGGGGGCAAGGAAGAGACCCAGTACTTC. As protein: CASSQIAGGGKEETQYF.

This clonotype was picked up many times. The V call is TRBV6-1, the J call TRBJ2-7; D is ambiguous. The length of the CDR3 is 14 residues. Per germline, CDR1 MNHNS and CDR2 SASEGT. Deletions cut 1 base from V and 5 bases from J, with 12 bases between. The CDR3 DNA sequence: TGTGCCAGCAGTGAAGGCAACAGTATCCACGAGCAGTACTTC. This gives the protein CASSEGNSIHEQYF.

The CDR3, as DNA: TGCGCCATGTACGGAGAAGACAGCATCGGGGAGACCCAGTACTTC. Protein: CAMYGEDSIGETQYF. The rearrangement links TRBV10-1 to TRBJ2-5, with D perhaps matching TRBD1 (5 bases). The V gene lost 10 bases and the J gene lost 5 bases, with 23 bases spanning the gap. CDR1 is WNHNN and CDR2 is SYGVQD in the germline V gene (reference sequence). The CDR3 extends over 15 amino acids.

This clonotype was recorded many times. V and J are TRBV24-1 and TRBJ2-3; 9 bases are shared with TRBD2. In germline, CDR1 is KGHDR, CDR2 SFDVKD. V gave up 3 bases and J gave up 2 bases; unmatched junction bases: 11. The CDR3 length is 18 residues. In DNA, the CDR3 is TGTGCCACCAGTGATCACTCAGGGCTAGCGGGAATCACAGATACGCAGTATTTT. This codes for CATSDHSGLAGITDTQYF.

There are a few counts of this clonotype. The chain couples TRBV4-2 to TRBJ1-3; no reliable D call. Trimming took off 0 bases at V and 2 bases at J, with 8 bases between the two ends. The germline CDR1 and CDR2 sequences are LGHNA and YNFKEQ. The CDR3 extends over 15 amino acids. In DNA, the CDR3 is TGTGCCAGCAGCCAAGAACCGGGAACTGGAAACACCATATATTTT. Amino acid sequence: CASSQEPGTGNTIYF.

This clonotype showed up many times. The V and J genes are TRBV25-1 and TRBJ2-4; D is ambiguous. Germline CDR1 and CDR2: MGHDK and SYGVNS. CDR3 length equals 14 residues. The V end lost 2 bases, the J end lost 5 bases, and 10 bases lay between the germline ends. In DNA form, the CDR3 reads TGTGCCAGCAGTGAACTCGGACGGGAAAACATTCAGTACTTC. Encoded protein: CASSELGRENIQYF.

This clonotype was observed a few times. The V and J genes are TRBV9 and TRBJ1-2, with D unresolved. CDR1 is SGDLS and CDR2 is YYNGEE in the germline V gene. Trimming removed 0 bases from V and 4 bases from J, with 7 bases in between. CDR3 length equals 13 residues. CDR3 region: CASSVEASYGYTF. Written as DNA, the CDR3 is TGTGCCAGCAGCGTAGAGGCCAGCTATGGCTACACCTTC.